Below, one T cell receptor (beta chain) is given with its context. Its antigen is as yet unknown. The beta constant-region primer was an equimolar mix of two oligonucleotides covering TRBC1 and TRBC2. The ligated cDNA underwent four PCR rounds using SP2 and nested alpha and beta constant-region primers. TCRdb re-analysed the UMI-ligation and nested PCR reads in MiXCR, keeping a single row per CDR3 protein. This table has over 25,000 distinct CDR3 sequences, 18% appearing once. The V gene's germline CDR1 is SGHAT and CDR2 FQNNGV. This CDR3 is built from 15 residues. Trimming removed 2 bases from V and 4 bases from J, with 14 bases in between. The data stem from a study of naive and memory T cell subsets. Study-wide findings and caveats: Naive and memory subsets had different power law exponents for TCR abundance. In CD4 and CD8 cells, diversity dropped from naive through EMRA.

Cells stained for CD3, CD4, CD8, CD45RA, CD27 and viability were sorted into four CD45RA/CD27 subsets. What was sequenced was effector memory CD4+ T cells from blood. This sample's subset: effector memory, CD45RA- CD27-. V and J are TRBV11-2 and TRBJ1-1; D unclear. The receptor comes from a human donor in good health. CDR3 region: CASSLQGRRLTEAFF. The CDR3 DNA is TGTGCCAGCAGCTTACAAGGCCGTAGGCTCACTGAAGCTTTCTTT.